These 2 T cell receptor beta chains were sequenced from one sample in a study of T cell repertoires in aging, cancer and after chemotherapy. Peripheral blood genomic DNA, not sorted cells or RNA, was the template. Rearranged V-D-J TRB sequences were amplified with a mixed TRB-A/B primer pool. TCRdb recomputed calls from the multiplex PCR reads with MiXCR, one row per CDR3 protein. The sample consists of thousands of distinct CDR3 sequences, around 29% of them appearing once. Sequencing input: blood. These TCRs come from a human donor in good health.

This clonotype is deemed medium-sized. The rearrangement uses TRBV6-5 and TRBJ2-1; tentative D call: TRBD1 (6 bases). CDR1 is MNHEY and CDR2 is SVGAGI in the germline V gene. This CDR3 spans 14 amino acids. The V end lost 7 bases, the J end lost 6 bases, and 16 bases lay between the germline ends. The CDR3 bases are TGTGCCAGCAACCCCAGGGGAAGACGCAATGAGCAGTTCTTC. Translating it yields CASNPRGRRNEQFF.

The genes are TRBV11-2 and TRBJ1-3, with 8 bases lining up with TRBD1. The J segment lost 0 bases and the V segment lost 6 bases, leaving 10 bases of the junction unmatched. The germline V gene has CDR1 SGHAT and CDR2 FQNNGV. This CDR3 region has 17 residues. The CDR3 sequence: CASRLFRGPSSGNTIYF. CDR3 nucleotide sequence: TGTGCCAGCAGACTATTCAGGGGGCCTAGCTCTGGAAACACCATATATTTT.